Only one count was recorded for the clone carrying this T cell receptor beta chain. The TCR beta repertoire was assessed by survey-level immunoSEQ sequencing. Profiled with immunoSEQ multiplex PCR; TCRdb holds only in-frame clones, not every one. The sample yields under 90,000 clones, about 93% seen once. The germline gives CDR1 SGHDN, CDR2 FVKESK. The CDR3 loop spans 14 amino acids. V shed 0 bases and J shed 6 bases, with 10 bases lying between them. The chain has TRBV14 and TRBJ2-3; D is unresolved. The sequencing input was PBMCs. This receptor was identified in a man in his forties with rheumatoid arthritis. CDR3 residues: CASSQDLRSDTQYF. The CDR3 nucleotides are TGTGCCAGCAGCCAAGACTTACGCTCCGATACGCAGTATTTT.